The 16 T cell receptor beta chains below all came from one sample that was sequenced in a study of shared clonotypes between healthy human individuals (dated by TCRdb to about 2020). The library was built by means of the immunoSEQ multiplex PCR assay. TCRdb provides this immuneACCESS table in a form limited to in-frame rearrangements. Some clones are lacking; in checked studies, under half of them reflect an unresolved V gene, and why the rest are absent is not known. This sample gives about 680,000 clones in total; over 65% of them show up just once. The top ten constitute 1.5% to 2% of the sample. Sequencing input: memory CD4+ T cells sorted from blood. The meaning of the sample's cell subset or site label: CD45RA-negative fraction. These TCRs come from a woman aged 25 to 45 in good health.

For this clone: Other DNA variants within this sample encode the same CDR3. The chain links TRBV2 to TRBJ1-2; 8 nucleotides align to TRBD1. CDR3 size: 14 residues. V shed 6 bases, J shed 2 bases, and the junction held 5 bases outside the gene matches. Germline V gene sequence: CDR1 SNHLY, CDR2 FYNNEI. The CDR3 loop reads CASSLQGANYGYTF. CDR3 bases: TGTGCCAGCAGCCTCCAGGGGGCCAACTATGGCTACACCTTC.

Written as DNA, the CDR3 is TGCGCCAGCAGCACACTAGCGGGATCCTACAATGAGCAGTTCTTC. Translating it yields CASSTLAGSYNEQFF. The chain carries TRBV4-1 and TRBJ2-1, with 10 bases identical to TRBD2. Trimming cost V 5 bases and J 1 base; bases outside gene matches: 2. This CDR3 spans 15 amino acids. The germline V gene has CDR1 MGHRA and CDR2 YSYEKL.

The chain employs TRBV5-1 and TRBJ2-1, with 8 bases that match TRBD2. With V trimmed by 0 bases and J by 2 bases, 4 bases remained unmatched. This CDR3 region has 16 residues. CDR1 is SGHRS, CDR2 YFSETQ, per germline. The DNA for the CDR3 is TGCGCCAGCAGCTTGGCGGTCGGGAGGGCCTACAATGAGCAGTTCTTC. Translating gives CASSLAVGRAYNEQFF. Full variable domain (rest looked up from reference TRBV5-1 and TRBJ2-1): KAGVTQTPRYLIKTRGQQVTLSCSPISGHRSVSWYQQTPGQGLQFLFEYFSETQRNKGNFPGRFSGRQFSNSRSEMNVSTLELGDSALYLCASSLAVGRAYNEQFFGPGTRLTVL.

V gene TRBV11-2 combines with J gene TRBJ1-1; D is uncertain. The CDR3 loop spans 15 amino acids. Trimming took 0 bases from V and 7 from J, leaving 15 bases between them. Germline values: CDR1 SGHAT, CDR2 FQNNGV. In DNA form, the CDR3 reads TGTGCCAGCAGCTTAGATTGGATAGGTGGCGGTGAAGCTTTCTTT. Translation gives CASSLDWIGGGEAFF. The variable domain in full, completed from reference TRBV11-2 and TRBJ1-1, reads EAGVAQSPRYKIIEKRQSVAFWCNPISGHATLYWYQQILGQGPKLLIQFQNNGVVDDSQLPKDRFSAERLKGVDSTLKIQPAKLEDSAVYLCASSLDWIGGGEAFFGQGTRLTVV.

The CDR3 DNA sequence: TGTGCCAGCAGTAAGGGACTACCAGAGCAGTACTTC. This encodes CASSKGLPEQYF. The chain has TRBV6-6 and TRBJ2-7; 7 bases are shared with TRBD2. The CDR3 extends over 12 amino acids. V lost 5 bases to trimming and J lost 7 bases; unmatched junction nucleotides: 5. CDR1 is MNHNY and CDR2 is SVGAGI in the germline V gene (reference sequence).

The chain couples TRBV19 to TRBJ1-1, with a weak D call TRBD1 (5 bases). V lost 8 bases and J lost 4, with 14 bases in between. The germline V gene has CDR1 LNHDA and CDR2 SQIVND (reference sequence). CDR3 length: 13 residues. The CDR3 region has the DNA TGTGCCAGTGCGAAGGGAGGGGCCACTGAAGCTTTCTTT. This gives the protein CASAKGGATEAFF.

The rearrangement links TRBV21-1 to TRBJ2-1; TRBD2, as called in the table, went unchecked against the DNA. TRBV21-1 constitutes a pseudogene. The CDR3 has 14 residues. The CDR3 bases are TGTGCCAGCAGCAAAGCGCTTTCGGACAATGAGCAGTTCTTC. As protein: CASSKALSDNEQFF.

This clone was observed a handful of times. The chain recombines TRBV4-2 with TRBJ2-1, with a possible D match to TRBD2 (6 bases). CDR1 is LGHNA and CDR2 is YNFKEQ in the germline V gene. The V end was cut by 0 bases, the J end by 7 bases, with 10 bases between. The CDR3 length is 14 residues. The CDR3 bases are TGTGCCAGCAGCCAAGAGTGGAGGGCTAATGAGCAGTTCTTC. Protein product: CASSQEWRANEQFF.

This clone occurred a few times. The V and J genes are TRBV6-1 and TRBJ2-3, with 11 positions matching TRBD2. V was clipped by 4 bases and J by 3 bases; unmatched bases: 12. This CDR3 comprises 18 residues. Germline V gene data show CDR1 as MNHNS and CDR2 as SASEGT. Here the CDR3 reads CASSVGTVGTSGTDTQYF. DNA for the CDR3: TGTGCCAGCAGTGTGGGAACCGTTGGGACTAGCGGAACAGATACGCAGTATTTT.

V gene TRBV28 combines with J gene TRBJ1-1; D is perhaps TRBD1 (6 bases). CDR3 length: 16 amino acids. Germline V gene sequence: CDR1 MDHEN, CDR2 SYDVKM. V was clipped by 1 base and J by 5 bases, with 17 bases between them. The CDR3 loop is CASSLFDRLGGTEAFF. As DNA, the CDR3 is TGTGCCAGCAGTTTATTTGACAGGCTAGGAGGGACTGAAGCTTTCTTT.

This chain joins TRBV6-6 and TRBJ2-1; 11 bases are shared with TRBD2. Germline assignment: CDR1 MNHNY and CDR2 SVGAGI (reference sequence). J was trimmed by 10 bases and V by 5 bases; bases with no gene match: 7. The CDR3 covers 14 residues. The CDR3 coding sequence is TGTGCCAGCAGTCTTAGCGGGAGGGCACGGGAGCAGTTCTTC. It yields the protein CASSLSGRAREQFF.

The CDR3 sequence is CASSVGGTGNTIYF. CDR3 coding DNA: TGTGCCAGCAGCGTCGGGGGGACTGGAAACACCATATATTTT. The rearrangement uses TRBV9 and TRBJ1-3; TRBD1 might be the D (5 bases). In germline, CDR1 is SGDLS, CDR2 YYNGEE. V lost 2 bases, J lost 2 bases, and 8 bases lay in between. The length of the CDR3 is 14 residues.

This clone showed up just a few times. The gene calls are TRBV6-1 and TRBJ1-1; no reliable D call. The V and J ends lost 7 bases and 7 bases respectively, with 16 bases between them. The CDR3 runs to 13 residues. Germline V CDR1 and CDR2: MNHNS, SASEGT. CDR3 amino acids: CASTRTPRVEAFF. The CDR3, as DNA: TGTGCCAGCACTCGAACGCCAAGGGTTGAAGCTTTCTTT.

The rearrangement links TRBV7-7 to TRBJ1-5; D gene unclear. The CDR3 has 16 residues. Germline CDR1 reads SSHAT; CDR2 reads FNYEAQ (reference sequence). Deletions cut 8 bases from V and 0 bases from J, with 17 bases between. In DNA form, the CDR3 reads TGTGCCAGCTACTTTCCCCAGGAGGATAGCAATCAGCCCCAGCATTTT. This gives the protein CASYFPQEDSNQPQHF.

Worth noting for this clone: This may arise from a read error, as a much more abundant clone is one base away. This chain's CDR3 is CASSESGVTEAFF. The CDR3 coding sequence is TGTGCCAGCAGTGAATCGGGGGTTACTGAAGCTTTCTTT. This sequence joins TRBV2 and TRBJ1-1, with D perhaps TRBD1 (5 bases). V was clipped by 2 bases and J by 5 bases, with 9 bases between them. CDR3 length: 13 residues. Germline loops: CDR1 SNHLY, CDR2 FYNNEI.

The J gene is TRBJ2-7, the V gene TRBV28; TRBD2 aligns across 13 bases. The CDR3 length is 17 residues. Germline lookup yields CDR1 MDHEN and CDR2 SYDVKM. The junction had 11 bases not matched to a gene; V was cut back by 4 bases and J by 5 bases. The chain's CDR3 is CASSSGLAGASLNEQYF. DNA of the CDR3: TGTGCCAGCAGTTCAGGACTAGCGGGGGCCTCTTTGAACGAGCAGTACTTC.